The next 18 T cell receptor beta chains were all read from a single sample in a study of cytomegalovirus exposure and HLA in healthy donors. The PCR contained 60 Vbeta and 13 Jbeta primers. TCRdb's copy holds only in-frame clones and misses some; the assay was immunoSEQ multiplex PCR. Among some 110,000 clones listed, less than 80% were seen once. Sequenced sample: PBMCs. These receptors came from a woman aged 30 to 39 in good health and CMV-seronegative.

This clone was seen a few times. J is TRBJ1-5 and V is TRBV5-1; no definite D call. The germline V and J ends were trimmed by 4 bases and 6 bases, with 17 bases remaining between them. This CDR3 has 15 amino acids. CDR1 is SGHRS, CDR2 YFSETQ, per germline. The CDR3 loop reads CASSIDSSSSQPQHF. DNA for the CDR3: TGCGCCAGCAGCATCGACTCTAGCTCGAGTCAGCCCCAGCATTTT. The variable domain in full, completed from reference TRBV5-1 and TRBJ1-5, reads KAGVTQTPRYLIKTRGQQVTLSCSPISGHRSVSWYQQTPGQGLQFLFEYFSETQRNKGNFPGRFSGRQFSNSRSEMNVSTLELGDSALYLCASSIDSSSSQPQHFGDGTRLSIL.

This clone occurred a few times. Because the CDR3 is missing its conserved closing phenylalanine or tryptophan, this is likely a read error. No DNA is shown, since the ends of the CDR3 on it are uncertain; the CDR3 is the one TCRdb lists. This rearrangement joins TRBV2 to TRBJ2-3; TRBD2 is the table's D call, not checked against the DNA. CDR1 SNHLY and CDR2 FYNNEI come from the germline V gene. Inclusive of both ends, the CDR3 amounts to 14 amino acids. This chain's CDR3 is CASSEFPGGPTSSA.

The CDR3 DNA sequence: TGTGCCAGCAGCTTAGCGGGACACTATTCTTCCTACGAGCAGTACTTC. It encodes CASSLAGHYSSYEQYF. The chain links TRBV7-2 to TRBJ2-7, with D perhaps TRBD1 (6 bases). Germline lookup yields CDR1 SGHTA and CDR2 FQGNSA. The CDR3 is 16 residues long. The V end lost 0 bases, the J end lost 1 base, and 13 bases lay between the germline ends.

The chain recombines TRBV5-8 with TRBJ1-2; no clear D gene. There are 14 residues in the CDR3. CDR1 and CDR2 (germline): SGHTS, YDEGEE. Trimming removed 4 bases from V and 0 bases from J, with 10 bases in between. The CDR3: CASSMTPTNYGYTF. The CDR3, as DNA: TGTGCCAGCAGCATGACTCCGACTAACTATGGCTACACCTTC.

The CDR3 DNA follows: TGTGCCAGCAATTCTAGGTTATCCTACAATGAGCAGTTCTTC. It encodes CASNSRLSYNEQFF. V and J are TRBV6-6 and TRBJ2-1; D unclear. Germline lookup yields CDR1 MNHNY and CDR2 SVGAGI (reference sequence). The CDR3 has 14 amino acids. V lost 7 bases and J lost 1, with 11 bases in between.

The chain joins TRBV7-9 to TRBJ2-7, with a possible D match to TRBD1 (5 bases). The CDR3 sequence is 15 residues long. With 4 bases removed from V and 0 bases from J, the gap between germline ends came to 13 bases. Germline lookup yields CDR1 SEHNR and CDR2 FQNEAQ (reference sequence). The CDR3 sequence is CASSWGRPSSYEQYF. CDR3 nucleotides: TGTGCCAGCAGCTGGGGCCGTCCGAGCTCCTACGAGCAGTACTTC. Supplemented by reference TRBV7-9 and TRBJ2-7, the full variable domain reads DTGVSQNPRHKITKRGQNVTFRCDPISEHNRLYWYRQTLGQGPEFLTYFQNEAQLEKSRLLSDRFSAERPKGSFSTLEIQRTEQGDSAMYLCASSWGRPSSYEQYFGPGTRLTVT.

The gene calls are TRBV6-5 and TRBJ1-3; D ambiguous. Germline V CDR1 and CDR2: MNHEY, SVGAGI. The CDR3 loop spans 15 amino acids. Deletions cut 0 bases from V and 1 base from J, with 7 bases between. The CDR3 DNA reads TGTGCCAGCAGTTACTCTACCGGGTCTGGAAACACCATATATTTT. This translates into CASSYSTGSGNTIYF.

V usage is TRBV5-6 and J usage is TRBJ2-7; D not resolved. Germline CDR1 and CDR2: SGHDT and YYEEEE. V lost 0 bases and J 2 bases, leaving 3 bases between the germline ends. The CDR3 is 12 residues long. DNA for the CDR3: TGTGCCAGCAGCTTGGCCGCCTACGAGCAGTACTTC. Protein product: CASSLAAYEQYF.

The chain carries TRBV10-3 and TRBJ1-1; D might be TRBD1 (5 bases). Trimming left V 0 bases short and J 1 base short, with 9 bases between. CDR3 length equals 15 residues. Germline loops: CDR1 ENHRY, CDR2 SYGVKD. CDR3 in amino acids: CAISESSGPNTEAFF. In DNA, the CDR3 is TGTGCCATCAGTGAGTCGTCAGGGCCGAACACTGAAGCTTTCTTT.

The chain combines TRBV18 with TRBJ2-3, with TRBD1 matching 7 bases. The CDR3 covers 14 residues. Germline CDR1 KGHSH, CDR2 LQKENI. Germline trimming cut 8 bases from V and 0 bases from J; bases unmatched to any gene: 5. Here the CDR3 reads CASRPGQSTDTQYF. The CDR3 bases are TGTGCCAGCCGCCCGGGACAGAGCACAGATACGCAGTATTTT.

CDR3 DNA sequence: TGCGCCAGCAGCCAACTCACGGGAGGAGGCACAGATACGCAGTATTTT. As protein: CASSQLTGGGTDTQYF. The V call is TRBV4-3, the J call TRBJ2-3; 7 bases are shared with TRBD2. Germline trimming cut 2 bases from V and 1 base from J; bases unmatched to any gene: 6. Germline V lookup: CDR1 LGHNA, CDR2 YSLEER. This CDR3 spans 16 amino acids.

The J gene is TRBJ1-4, the V gene TRBV10-3, with D hard to call. This CDR3 has 14 residues. Germline V gene sequence: CDR1 ENHRY, CDR2 SYGVKD. V gave up 1 base and J gave up 8 bases, with 11 bases separating them. The CDR3 spells CAISEYGSLEKLFF. For the CDR3, the DNA is TGTGCCATCAGTGAGTACGGGAGTTTGGAAAAACTGTTTTTT.

The chain employs TRBV14 and TRBJ2-7; weak D call: TRBD2 (6 bases). The CDR3 has 15 amino acids. Per germline, CDR1 SGHDN and CDR2 FVKESK. V lost 0 bases and J 0 bases, leaving 9 bases between the germline ends. As DNA, the CDR3 is TGTGCCAGCAGCCAAGACGGGAGAGCCTCCTACGAGCAGTACTTC. Translating gives CASSQDGRASYEQYF. Filled out from reference TRBV14 and TRBJ2-7, the complete variable domain reads EAGVTQFPSHSVIEKGQTVTLRCDPISGHDNLYWYRRVMGKEIKFLLHFVKESKQDESGMPNNRFLAERTGGTYSTLKVQPAELEDSGVYFCASSQDGRASYEQYFGPGTRLTVT.

This rearrangement joins TRBV10-3 to TRBJ1-1; no clear D. V was clipped by 0 bases and J by 5 bases, with 13 bases between them. The CDR3 contains 15 residues. Per germline, CDR1 ENHRY and CDR2 SYGVKD. The CDR3, as DNA: TGTGCCATCAGTGAGTCGCAGGCCAGGTCGACTGAAGCTTTCTTT. It translates to CAISESQARSTEAFF.

The chain has TRBV6-5 and TRBJ1-4; 9 bases match TRBD1. Germline V gene data show CDR1 as MNHEY and CDR2 as SVGAGI. V was pared by 6 bases and J by 7 bases, with 9 bases of the junction left unmatched. This CDR3 comprises 15 residues. The CDR3 DNA reads as TGTGCCAGCAGCTCACAGGGGGCGCGGGTTGAAAAACTGTTTTTT. Encoded protein: CASSSQGARVEKLFF.

The chain links TRBV15 to TRBJ2-1; 11 positions agree with TRBD2. In germline, CDR1 is LNHNV, CDR2 YYDKDF (reference sequence). V gave up 5 bases and J gave up 3 bases; unmatched junction bases: 3. This CDR3 has 15 residues. The chain's CDR3 is CATSEGTSGYNEQFF. In nucleotides, the CDR3 is TGTGCCACCAGCGAGGGGACTAGCGGCTACAATGAGCAGTTCTTC.

The chain joins TRBV7-9 to TRBJ2-1; 7 nucleotides align to TRBD2. The V and J ends lost 2 bases and 7 bases, in that order; junction bases with no gene match: 8. This CDR3 has 15 amino acids. In germline, CDR1 is SEHNR, CDR2 FQNEAQ (reference sequence). The CDR3 DNA follows: TGTGCCAGCAGCTTATCCAGCATTAGCGGGAATGAGCAGTTCTTC. Translating gives CASSLSSISGNEQFF.

The rearrangement joins TRBV18 to TRBJ1-3; a possible D gene is TRBD1 (6 bases). The germline CDR1 and CDR2 sequences are KGHSH and LQKENI. This CDR3 has 14 amino acids. Trimming took 3 bases from V and 1 from J, leaving 7 bases between them. The CDR3 nucleotides read TGTGCCAGCTCACCGGGACAATCTGGAAACACCATATATTTT. Translated, it gives CASSPGQSGNTIYF.